Listed here are 30 T cell receptor beta chains from one sample, sequenced in a study of blood T cell repertoires in COVID-19. The method was immunoSEQ multiplex PCR; TCRdb's version includes in-frame clones alone and lacks a portion of them. The table has approximately 41,000 clones, over 75% seen once. The specimen sequenced was peripheral blood. The origin of the receptors is a woman aged 40 to 55 with acute or convalescent COVID-19.

The gene calls are TRBV2 and TRBJ1-1, with 7 bases matching TRBD1. Germline CDR1 SNHLY, CDR2 FYNNEI. Unmatched junction bases numbered 7, after V lost 6 bases and J lost 6 bases. This CDR3 region has 13 residues. This CDR3 reads CASSSYQGAEAFF. DNA of the CDR3: TGTGCCAGCAGCAGCTATCAGGGGGCTGAAGCTTTCTTT.

J is TRBJ1-2 and V is TRBV27; no reliable D call. Germline-derived CDR1 and CDR2 are MNHEY and SMNVEV (reference sequence). This CDR3 has 14 amino acids. Trimming cost V 5 bases and J 2 bases, with 12 bases left between them. The DNA for the CDR3 is TGTGCCAGCAGTCGCTGGGCCCCCAACTATGGCTACACCTTC. It yields the protein CASSRWAPNYGYTF.

Remarks on this clone: In the same sample, other DNA sequences code for this CDR3. This rearrangement joins TRBV18 to TRBJ1-5; possible D gene TRBD1, 6 bases. The CDR3 sequence is 15 residues long. Germline V gene lookup returns CDR1 KGHSH and CDR2 LQKENI. V was pared by 3 bases and J by 6 bases, with 15 bases between. CDR3 coding DNA: TGTGCCAGCTCACCCCCCCCAGGGGCGGGTCAGCCCCAGCATTTT. It codes for CASSPPPGAGQPQHF.

The genes are TRBV24-1 and TRBJ2-3; 7 bases are shared with TRBD1. V lost 4 bases to trimming and J lost 1 base; unmatched junction nucleotides: 4. This CDR3 is built from 15 residues. The germline V gene has CDR1 KGHDR and CDR2 SFDVKD. Written as DNA, the CDR3 is TGTGCCACCAGTGACCCAACAGGGGGCACAGATACGCAGTATTTT. It is translated as CATSDPTGGTDTQYF.

The chain combines TRBV4-2 with TRBJ1-2; possible D gene TRBD1, 6 bases. Trimming pared 1 base from V and 2 bases from J, leaving 14 bases between. The CDR3 loop spans 16 amino acids. Germline V gene sequence: CDR1 LGHNA, CDR2 YNFKEQ. In DNA, the CDR3 is TGTGCCAGCAGCCAAGTCGCGAACAGGGCAAACTATGGCTACACCTTC. Protein sequence: CASSQVANRANYGYTF.

V usage is TRBV28 and J usage is TRBJ1-5, with D unresolved. This CDR3 spans 15 amino acids. Looked up from germline, CDR1 is MDHEN and CDR2 is SYDVKM. Trimming pared 4 bases from V and 3 bases from J, leaving 13 bases between. CDR3 amino acids: CASSSLGGINQPQHF. CDR3 nucleotide sequence: TGTGCCAGCAGTTCCCTGGGAGGGATCAATCAGCCCCAGCATTTT.

The chain has TRBV7-9 and TRBJ2-6; unclear D gene. V lost 4 bases, J lost 1 base, and 11 bases lay in between. Germline assignment: CDR1 SEHNR and CDR2 FQNEAQ (reference sequence). The CDR3 loop spans 16 amino acids. The DNA for the CDR3 is TGTGCCAGCAGCTCCCCCCCGCTATCTGGGGCCAACGTCCTGACTTTC. Translating gives CASSSPPLSGANVLTF.

The chain carries TRBV6-4 and TRBJ2-3; D is perhaps TRBD2 (6 bases). The CDR3 extends over 14 amino acids. V was trimmed by 0 bases and J by 5 bases, leaving 9 bases between them. Germline V gives CDR1 MRHNA, CDR2 SNTAGT. The CDR3 nucleotides read TGTGCCAGCAGTGACTCCGGGACTGGAGATACGCAGTATTTT. This translates into CASSDSGTGDTQYF.

The chain uses TRBV6-6 and TRBJ2-7, with D possibly being TRBD2 (6 bases). CDR1 and CDR2 (germline): MNHNY, SVGAGI (reference sequence). Trimming left V 5 bases short and J 4 bases short, with 9 bases between. The CDR3 is 12 amino acids. The CDR3 reads CASSLGRYEQYF. As DNA, the CDR3 is TGTGCCAGCAGTCTCGGGAGATACGAGCAGTACTTC.

This clone has only a few counts. The V and J genes are TRBV5-1 and TRBJ1-6, with 8 bases fitting TRBD1. Germline CDR1 SGHRS, CDR2 YFSETQ. V was clipped by 0 bases and J by 10 bases; unmatched bases: 9. The CDR3 loop spans 16 amino acids. The CDR3 nucleotides read TGCGCCAGCAGCTTGGAGGGACAGGAAGGGCCATCACCCCTCCACTTT. Translating it yields CASSLEGQEGPSPLHF.

The chain combines TRBV5-4 with TRBJ2-1, with 8 bases lining up with TRBD2. Trimming removed 4 bases from V and 15 bases from J; junction bases left unmatched: 6. The CDR3 is 11 amino acids. Germline CDR1 is SGHNT and CDR2 is YYREEE (reference sequence). Here the CDR3 DNA reads TGTGCCAGCAGCGTGGGACTAGAACCGTTCTTC. Translation gives CASSVGLEPFF.

V gene TRBV28 combines with J gene TRBJ1-2; the match to TRBD1 covers 10 bases. This CDR3 is built from 17 residues. The V and J ends lost 3 bases and 4 bases, in that order; junction bases with no gene match: 11. CDR1 MDHEN and CDR2 SYDVKM come from the germline V gene. The CDR3 bases are TGTGCCAGCAGTTTGGAGGGAGACAGGGGGCGCGCCTATGGCTACACCTTC. This translates into CASSLEGDRGRAYGYTF.

The rearrangement uses TRBV5-1 and TRBJ2-2; 8 bases agree with TRBD1. J lost 0 bases, V lost 2 bases, and 3 bases had no gene match. This CDR3 region has 16 residues. The germline V gene encodes CDR1 SGHRS and CDR2 YFSETQ. CDR3 in DNA: TGCGCCAGCAGCTTACTGGACAGGGCGAACACCGGGGAGCTGTTTTTT. It codes for CASSLLDRANTGELFF.

The V call is TRBV4-1, the J call TRBJ1-1; TRBD1 agrees at 7 bases. The CDR3 consists of 14 residues. The V segment lost 3 bases and the J segment 4 bases; nucleotides outside the gene matches: 5. Germline-derived CDR1 and CDR2 are MGHRA and YSYEKL. CDR3 coding DNA: TGCGCCAGCAGCCACGGGACAGTGGTCACTGAAGCTTTCTTT. This codes for CASSHGTVVTEAFF.

The CDR3 coding sequence is TGTGCCAGCAGCCGCCGGGTACGGGGGAAAGAGACCCAGTACTTC. This sequence encodes CASSRRVRGKETQYF. V usage is TRBV9 and J usage is TRBJ2-5; D may be TRBD2 (6 bases). The CDR3 is 15 amino acids. Germline V gene data show CDR1 as SGDLS and CDR2 as YYNGEE. Trimming removed 4 bases from V and 3 bases from J, with 16 bases in between.

This chain connects TRBV25-1 to TRBJ2-1; 11 bases align to TRBD1. The CDR3 spans 14 residues. Germline lookup yields CDR1 MGHDK and CDR2 SYGVNS. V shed 9 bases and J 5 bases; nucleotides not matched to a gene: 6. DNA of the CDR3: TGTGCCAGTGGGGGGGACAGGGGGAACAATGAGCAGTTCTTC. Encoded protein: CASGGDRGNNEQFF.

The rearrangement joins TRBV4-3 to TRBJ2-1; 9 bases are shared with TRBD1. V shed 3 bases, J shed 9 bases, and the junction held 18 bases outside the gene matches. The CDR3 runs to 18 residues. Germline assignment: CDR1 LGHNA and CDR2 YSLEER. CDR3 residues: CASSQGQGLYQVYGEQFF. The DNA of the CDR3 is TGCGCCAGCAGCCAGGGACAGGGTCTCTACCAAGTGTACGGTGAGCAGTTCTTC.

The chain joins TRBV5-6 to TRBJ1-4; 8 bases agree with TRBD1. Germline CDR1 is SGHDT and CDR2 is YYEEEE. Trimming cost V 1 base and J 7 bases; bases outside gene matches: 6. The CDR3 loop spans 15 amino acids. The chain's CDR3 is CASSLLDRGGEKLFF. The CDR3 nucleotides read TGTGCCAGCAGCTTGCTAGACAGGGGCGGTGAAAAACTGTTTTTT.

The chain has TRBV21-1 and TRBJ2-2; TRBD1 is the table's D call and was not checked against the DNA. TRBV21-1 is annotated as a pseudogene. There are 16 residues in the CDR3. The CDR3 here is CASIQSIKQGAGELFF. The CDR3 coding sequence is TGTGCCAGCATCCAAAGTATAAAACAGGGGGCCGGGGAGCTGTTTTTT.

The chain carries TRBV5-8 and TRBJ1-5, with TRBD1 as a possible D gene (6 bases). V lost 4 bases and J lost 7, with 21 bases in between. The CDR3 length is 16 residues. Germline-derived CDR1 and CDR2 are SGHTS and YDEGEE. This chain's CDR3 is CASSLGSGGANQPQHF. DNA for the CDR3: TGTGCCAGCAGCCTTGGATCGGGGGGGGCAAACCAGCCCCAGCATTTT.

The chain links TRBV10-3 to TRBJ2-7; 10 nucleotides agree with TRBD1. V dropped 6 bases and J dropped 6; count of bases not matched to a gene: 11. The CDR3 loop spans 15 amino acids. The germline V gene encodes CDR1 ENHRY and CDR2 SYGVKD. CDR3 sequence reads: CAIRTGTGVLSEQYF. DNA of the CDR3: TGTGCCATCAGGACCGGGACAGGGGTTCTCTCCGAGCAGTACTTC.

CDR3 sequence: CASSPGTGPREQYF. The CDR3 region has the DNA TGCGCCAGCAGCCCTGGGACAGGTCCGCGCGAGCAGTACTTC. This chain connects TRBV5-1 to TRBJ2-7; 8 bases align to TRBD1. From germline, CDR1 is SGHRS and CDR2 YFSETQ. V gave up 4 bases and J gave up 6 bases; unmatched junction bases: 9. This CDR3 spans 14 amino acids. Based on the CDR3 plus reference TRBV5-1 and TRBJ2-7, the full variable domain is KAGVTQTPRYLIKTRGQQVTLSCSPISGHRSVSWYQQTPGQGLQFLFEYFSETQRNKGNFPGRFSGRQFSNSRSEMNVSTLELGDSALYLCASSPGTGPREQYFGPGTRLTVT.

The genes are TRBV6-1 and TRBJ2-3; weak D call: TRBD1 (5 bases). Trimming removed 1 base from V and 4 bases from J, with 12 bases in between. This CDR3 region has 15 residues. Germline V gives CDR1 MNHNS, CDR2 SASEGT. The CDR3 DNA reads TGTGCCAGCAGTGAAGACTGGGGCGAGGCAGATACGCAGTATTTT. Its protein is CASSEDWGEADTQYF.

The chain joins TRBV3-1 (or the pseudogene TRBV3-2) to TRBJ1-5, with 9 bases matching TRBD1. CDR3 length: 15 amino acids. J gave up 5 bases and V 1 base, and 3 bases lay outside the gene matches. Germline V gene lookup returns CDR1 LGHDT and CDR2 YNNKEL (reference sequence). This CDR3 is CASSQADRGHQPQHF. CDR3 nucleotide sequence: TGTGCCAGCAGCCAAGCGGACAGGGGCCATCAGCCCCAGCATTTT.

The chain joins TRBV19 to TRBJ1-5; TRBD1 might be the D (6 bases). With 4 bases removed from V and 1 base from J, the gap between germline ends came to 11 bases. Germline assignment: CDR1 LNHDA and CDR2 SQIVND (reference sequence). This CDR3 has 15 amino acids. This CDR3 is CASSTGTRSNQPQHF. The CDR3 coding sequence is TGTGCCAGTAGTACCGGGACAAGAAGCAATCAGCCCCAGCATTTT. The full variable domain, in which reference TRBV19 and TRBJ1-5 provide the parts outside the CDR3, is DGGITQSPKYLFRKEGQNVTLSCEQNLNHDAMYWYRQDPGQGLRLIYYSQIVNDFQKGDIAEGYSVSREKKESFPLTVTSAQKNPTAFYLCASSTGTRSNQPQHFGDGTRLSIL.

This clone was counted a few times. The V and J genes are TRBV7-2 and TRBJ1-6; TRBD1 agrees at 7 bases. V lost 7 bases, J lost 10 bases, and 10 bases stayed unmatched. CDR1 and CDR2 from the germline V gene are SGHTA and FQGNSA. The CDR3 is 14 residues long. As DNA, the CDR3 is TGTGCCAGCACCCGGGTAGGGGGCATCTCACCCCTCCACTTT. Amino acid sequence: CASTRVGGISPLHF.

The gene calls are TRBV11-2 and TRBJ2-5; no clear D gene. V was clipped by 7 bases and J by 4 bases, with 10 bases between them. The germline gives CDR1 SGHAT, CDR2 FQNNGV. This CDR3 contains 12 residues. The CDR3 is CASTPKRETQYF. The CDR3, as DNA: TGTGCCAGCACTCCAAAGCGAGAGACCCAGTACTTC.

This chain links TRBV27 with TRBJ2-7; D may be TRBD2 (7 bases). Germline V gene lookup returns CDR1 MNHEY and CDR2 SMNVEV (reference sequence). V lost 3 bases to trimming and J lost 6 bases, with 12 bases between them. The CDR3 spans 13 residues. CDR3: CASSFGGGAEQYF. The CDR3 region has the DNA TGTGCCAGCAGTTTTGGGGGGGGCGCCGAGCAGTACTTC.

The chain recombines TRBV7-8 with TRBJ1-1; D perhaps matches TRBD1 (5 bases). Deletions cut 2 bases from V and 7 bases from J, with 11 bases between. CDR1 is SGHVS and CDR2 is FQNEAQ in the germline V gene. This CDR3 is built from 13 residues. For the CDR3, the DNA is TGTGCCAGCAGCTTACGTTCAGGGATTGAAGCTTTCTTT. Protein: CASSLRSGIEAFF.

This clone has just one count. The V call is TRBV5-1, the J call TRBJ2-3; 8 bases map to TRBD2. V shed 0 bases and J 0 bases; nucleotides not matched to a gene: 3. There are 16 residues in the CDR3. Germline V CDR1 and CDR2: SGHRS, YFSETQ. The CDR3 here is CASSLDSGASTDTQYF. The CDR3 DNA reads TGCGCCAGCAGCTTGGATAGCGGGGCTAGCACAGATACGCAGTATTTT.